Below are 6 T cell receptor beta chains sequenced from a single sample in a study of monozygotic twins with inflammatory bowel disease. With the 5' RACE reads reprocessed, TCRdb shows one record per CDR3 protein and no DNA. Across more than 300,000 distinct CDR3 sequences, the top ten clones capture roughly 5.2% of the sample. Sequencing input: blood. These receptors were collected from a human donor with ulcerative colitis or Crohn's disease, or a healthy co-twin of an affected twin (not recorded which).

The rearrangement joins TRBV7-9 to TRBJ2-7; lacking DNA, the TRBD2 call made by TCRdb goes unchecked. Germline V gives CDR1 SEHNR, CDR2 FQNEAQ (reference sequence). The CDR3 totals 15 residues. CDR3 residues: CASSQRTSQPNEQYF.

The chain uses TRBV7-2 and TRBJ1-2; TCRdb's assignment of TRBD1 cannot be checked, as there is no DNA. The length of the CDR3 is 14 residues. Germline CDR1 and CDR2: SGHTA and FQGNSA. The CDR3 is CASSPEATGHGYTF.

J is TRBJ1-1 and V is TRBV19. The germline V gene encodes CDR1 LNHDA and CDR2 SQIVND (reference sequence). The CDR3 totals 12 residues. CDR3 loop: CASREVGTEAFF.

The CDR3 here is CASSTSLSAYEQYF. The chain uses TRBV9 and TRBJ2-7; TCRdb's assignment of TRBD2 cannot be checked, as there is no DNA. Germline V lookup: CDR1 SGDLS, CDR2 YYNGEE. The CDR3 is made up of 14 amino acids.

The chain employs TRBV12-3 or TRBV12-4 and TRBJ1-5. CDR3 length equals 13 residues. Here the CDR3 reads CASNSAGGRPQHF.

The V and J genes are TRBV27 and TRBJ2-7; TCRdb names TRBD1, which stays unverified in the absence of DNA. The CDR3 is 14 residues long. Germline CDR1 is MNHEY and CDR2 is SMNVEV (reference sequence). CDR3: CASKWTGLSYEQYF.